This entry lists 27 T cell receptor beta chains sequenced from one sample in a study of response to subunit inactivated influenza vaccine. TCRdb reanalysed the RT-PCR reads using MiXCR and keeps one entry per CDR3 protein. The sample yields some 850,000 distinct CDR3 sequences, less than 20% seen once. The sequences come from PBMCs from blood, collected 5 days after vaccination. These receptor sequences come from a man over 45 who received an inactivated influenza vaccine.

This clonotype showed up just a few times. J is TRBJ1-2 and V is TRBV4-1, with 7 positions matching TRBD1. The CDR3 is 18 amino acids. V lost 0 bases and J lost 1; bases outside the gene matches: 11. The V gene's germline CDR1 is MGHRA and CDR2 YSYEKL. CDR3 amino acids: CASSQDPPRGALNYGYTF. CDR3 nucleotides: TGCGCCAGCAGCCAAGACCCGCCCAGGGGGGCTCTTAACTATGGCTACACCTTC.

V usage is TRBV5-1 and J usage is TRBJ1-2; a possible D gene is TRBD1 (6 bases). This CDR3 region has 16 residues. Germline lookup yields CDR1 SGHRS and CDR2 YFSETQ. Trimming stripped 3 bases from V and 3 bases from J, with 18 bases between. CDR3 nucleotide sequence: TGCGCCAGCAGCTCAGTGGGGGGCATAGTTGACTATGGCTACACCTTC. Protein sequence: CASSSVGGIVDYGYTF.

The chain employs TRBV12-3 or TRBV12-4 and TRBJ1-2, with 12 bases lining up with TRBD1. This CDR3 region has 14 residues. Trimming cost V 8 bases and J 7 bases; bases outside gene matches: 8. The CDR3 sequence is CASYSGQGASGYTF. The CDR3 DNA reads as TGTGCCAGCTATTCGGGACAGGGGGCAAGTGGCTACACCTTC.

The rearrangement joins TRBV7-8 to TRBJ1-6; weak D call: TRBD1 (5 bases). The germline V and J ends were trimmed by 2 bases and 11 bases, with 13 bases remaining between them. This CDR3 region has 14 residues. The germline gives CDR1 SGHVS, CDR2 FQNEAQ. CDR3 in DNA: TGTGCCAGCAGCTTACAGGGTTACACTCCACCCCTCCACTTT. Protein sequence: CASSLQGYTPPLHF.

This rearrangement joins TRBV7-9 to TRBJ2-3; D gene unclear. This CDR3 has 15 amino acids. V lost 2 bases to trimming and J lost 2 bases, with 11 bases between them. CDR1 and CDR2 (germline): SEHNR, FQNEAQ (reference sequence). CDR3 DNA sequence: TGTGCCAGCAGCTTAAACGGGCCCTTCACAGATACGCAGTATTTT. The encoded protein is CASSLNGPFTDTQYF. Together with reference TRBV7-9 and TRBJ2-3, the CDR3 gives the full variable domain: DTGVSQNPRHKITKRGQNVTFRCDPISEHNRLYWYRQTLGQGPEFLTYFQNEAQLEKSRLLSDRFSAERPKGSFSTLEIQRTEQGDSAMYLCASSLNGPFTDTQYFGPGTRLTVL.

This clonotype appeared a few times. The chain couples TRBV12-3 or TRBV12-4 to TRBJ2-3; D is undetermined. The CDR3 is 15 amino acids. Trimming shortened V by 10 bases and J by 0 bases, and 17 bases separated the two germline ends. The CDR3: CAISSLATSTDTQYF. The CDR3 nucleotides are TGTGCCATCTCTTCCCTGGCGACTAGCACAGATACGCAGTATTTT.

This clonotype occurred a few times. The chain couples TRBV6-2 or TRBV6-3 to TRBJ1-5, with unresolved D. CDR3 length equals 17 residues. Trimming removed 4 bases from V and 0 bases from J, with 16 bases in between. CDR1 MNHEY and CDR2 SVGEGT come from the germline V gene. The CDR3 is CASSSVYGGPSNQPQHF. CDR3 nucleotide sequence: TGTGCCAGCAGTTCCGTCTACGGAGGGCCTAGCAATCAGCCCCAGCATTTT.

The table lists this clonotype with a few counts. The chain couples TRBV10-1 to TRBJ1-5; D call uncertain. CDR3 length: 12 amino acids. V gave up 3 bases and J gave up 8 bases, with 8 bases separating them. CDR1 is WNHNN and CDR2 is SYGVQD in the germline V gene (reference sequence). The CDR3 bases are TGCGCCAGCAGTGAACGGGGTGAGCCCCAGCATTTT. This encodes CASSERGEPQHF.

This clonotype was counted between two and nine times. The chain is built from TRBV7-9 and TRBJ2-5; 7 bases fit TRBD1. This CDR3 spans 14 amino acids. Trimming at V came to 4 bases and at J to 0 bases, leaving 2 bases not matched to a gene. Germline CDR1 and CDR2: SEHNR and FQNEAQ (reference sequence). The CDR3 reads CASSWDSHQETQYF. The CDR3 nucleotides read TGTGCCAGCAGCTGGGACAGTCACCAAGAGACCCAGTACTTC. Drawing the rest from reference TRBV7-9 and TRBJ2-5, the complete variable domain is DTGVSQNPRHKITKRGQNVTFRCDPISEHNRLYWYRQTLGQGPEFLTYFQNEAQLEKSRLLSDRFSAERPKGSFSTLEIQRTEQGDSAMYLCASSWDSHQETQYFGPGTRLLVL.

The chain carries TRBV5-1 and TRBJ1-1; a possible D gene is TRBD1 (6 bases). Germline V gives CDR1 SGHRS, CDR2 YFSETQ. The germline V and J ends were trimmed by 4 bases and 0 bases, with 13 bases remaining between them. The CDR3 runs to 15 residues. The CDR3 loop is CASSIRTEMNTEAFF. The CDR3 coding sequence is TGCGCCAGCAGCATCCGGACAGAGATGAACACTGAAGCTTTCTTT.

This clonotype turned up a few times. J is TRBJ2-5 and V is TRBV5-1; D call uncertain. V was cut by 0 bases and J by 10 bases, with 10 bases left in between. The germline V gene encodes CDR1 SGHRS and CDR2 YFSETQ. The CDR3 contains 12 residues. The chain's CDR3 is CASSLDGRDQYF. The CDR3 region has the DNA TGCGCCAGCAGCTTGGATGGTCGAGACCAGTACTTC.

The chain is built from TRBV19 and TRBJ2-1, with a possible D match to TRBD2 (5 bases). Per the germline V gene, CDR1 is LNHDA and CDR2 is SQIVND (reference sequence). V lost 0 bases to trimming and J lost 7 bases, with 13 bases between them. This CDR3 is 15 amino acids long. The CDR3 coding sequence is TGTGCCAGTAGTATAGACATCGGGGTTATGAATGAGCAGTTCTTC. Residues: CASSIDIGVMNEQFF.

Ten or more counts support this clonotype. V is TRBV28 and J is TRBJ2-3, with D perhaps TRBD1 or TRBD2 (5 bases each). V lost 5 bases to trimming and J lost 0 bases, with 18 bases between them. The CDR3 extends over 17 amino acids. CDR1 MDHEN and CDR2 SYDVKM come from the germline V gene. CDR3 loop: CASSPGREKGSTDTQYF. The CDR3 coding sequence is TGTGCCAGCAGTCCGGGACGCGAAAAAGGGAGCACAGATACGCAGTATTTT.

The genes are TRBV5-1 and TRBJ2-5, with 10 bases fitting TRBD2. Losses at the gene ends were 4 bases for V and 5 bases for J; bases not matched to a gene: 14. The germline V gene encodes CDR1 SGHRS and CDR2 YFSETQ. The CDR3 length is 17 residues. As DNA, the CDR3 is TGCGCCAGCAGCCCGGGGCGGGGACTAGCGAGAGGGGAGACCCAGTACTTC. This translates into CASSPGRGLARGETQYF. The full variable domain, its missing parts supplied by reference TRBV5-1 and TRBJ2-5, is KAGVTQTPRYLIKTRGQQVTLSCSPISGHRSVSWYQQTPGQGLQFLFEYFSETQRNKGNFPGRFSGRQFSNSRSEMNVSTLELGDSALYLCASSPGRGLARGETQYFGPGTRLLVL.

The J gene is TRBJ1-5, the V gene TRBV24-1; maybe TRBD1 (6 bases). The CDR3 has 15 residues. The ends were cut back, 4 bases at V and 5 bases at J, with 14 bases in the middle. CDR1 KGHDR and CDR2 SFDVKD come from the germline V gene. CDR3 nucleotides: TGTGCCACCAGTGACTCTGGACAGCTCTATCAGCCCCAGCATTTT. Protein sequence: CATSDSGQLYQPQHF.

This sequence joins TRBV11-1 and TRBJ2-7; possibly TRBD1 for D (6 bases). Germline V gene data show CDR1 as SGHAT and CDR2 as FQDESV (reference sequence). The CDR3 has 13 amino acids. V was clipped by 5 bases and J by 6 bases, with 14 bases between them. CDR3 in amino acids: CASSMVRGTEQYF. DNA of the CDR3: TGTGCCAGCAGCATGGTCAGGGGTACCGAGCAGTACTTC.

The chain joins TRBV7-9 to TRBJ1-1; D ambiguous. The V end was cut by 5 bases, the J end by 5 bases, with 15 bases between. Looked up from germline, CDR1 is SEHNR and CDR2 is FQNEAQ (reference sequence). The length of the CDR3 is 14 residues. The CDR3 DNA is TGTGCCAGCAGCCCCCCTGTAGGGAGAACTGAAGCTTTCTTT. The encoded protein is CASSPPVGRTEAFF.

This rearrangement joins TRBV19 to TRBJ2-6; TRBD2 aligns across 13 bases. The germline CDR1 and CDR2 sequences are LNHDA and SQIVND (reference sequence). The V segment lost 5 bases and the J segment 0 bases; nucleotides outside the gene matches: 7. The CDR3 has 19 amino acids. CDR3 coding DNA: TGTGCCAGTAGTTCCTTGGGACTAGCGGGATACTCTGGGGCCAACGTCCTGACTTTC. Translation gives CASSSLGLAGYSGANVLTF.

This clonotype was observed a handful of times. The chain combines TRBV7-9 with TRBJ2-4, with D possibly being TRBD1 or TRBD2 (5 bases each). The CDR3 contains 17 residues. The V and J ends lost 1 base and 0 bases respectively, with 13 bases between them. Germline values: CDR1 SEHNR, CDR2 FQNEAQ (reference sequence). The CDR3 DNA sequence: TGTGCCAGCAGCTTAGTCGGGACGAACCTAGCCAAAAACATTCAGTACTTC. This sequence encodes CASSLVGTNLAKNIQYF.

This clonotype was observed a few times. A much larger clone differs from this one at a single base, so this may be a read error. The genes are TRBV27 and TRBJ2-5; D remains ambiguous. CDR1 MNHEY and CDR2 SMNVEV come from the germline V gene (reference sequence). Trimming took 0 bases from V and 2 from J, leaving 7 bases between them. This CDR3 is built from 14 residues. CDR3 coding DNA: TGTGCCAGCAGTTTATCAGGCAGTCAAGAGACCCAGTACTTC. This sequence encodes CASSLSGSQETQYF.

V gene TRBV4-3 combines with J gene TRBJ2-1, with D unresolved. The CDR3 runs to 12 residues. Germline V gives CDR1 LGHNA, CDR2 YSLEER. V lost 0 bases and J lost 15, with 12 bases in between. The CDR3 reads CASSQDQLRLFF. CDR3 DNA sequence: TGCGCCAGCAGCCAAGATCAACTAAGGTTGTTCTTC.

This clonotype came up a few times. This rearrangement joins TRBV29-1 to TRBJ2-1, with D possibly TRBD1 on 6 matching bases. Germline V gives CDR1 SQVTM, CDR2 ANQGSEA. The CDR3 is 11 amino acids. With 2 bases removed from V and 15 bases from J, the gap between germline ends came to 14 bases. CDR3 sequence: CSVENPRGRFF. In DNA, the CDR3 is TGCAGCGTTGAAAACCCTAGGGGGAGGTTCTTC.

This clonotype came up a few times. The chain joins TRBV20-1 to TRBJ1-5; 7 nucleotides match TRBD1. V trimming: 5 bases; J trimming: 4 bases; junction bases outside the gene matches: 5. Germline V lookup: CDR1 DFQATT, CDR2 SNEGSKA (reference sequence). This CDR3 is built from 13 residues. The chain's CDR3 is CSAPETGNQPQHF. The CDR3 coding sequence is TGCAGTGCTCCTGAGACAGGGAATCAGCCCCAGCATTTT.

This clonotype showed up just a few times. The rearrangement joins TRBV20-1 to TRBJ2-1; TRBD1 might be the D (5 bases). Trimming stripped 4 bases from V and 9 bases from J, with 13 bases between. CDR1 DFQATT and CDR2 SNEGSKA come from the germline V gene (reference sequence). The CDR3 spans 12 residues. The CDR3, as DNA: TGCAGTGCTACGCAGGGTCAGCGTGAGCAGTTCTTC. This sequence encodes CSATQGQREQFF.

This clonotype was picked up a small number of times. The chain combines TRBV4-2 with TRBJ1-5; D is unclear. The CDR3 has 15 amino acids. Germline lookup yields CDR1 LGHNA and CDR2 YNFKEQ. V was cut by 0 bases and J by 6 bases, with 12 bases left in between. The CDR3 DNA is TGTGCCAGCAGCCAAGATGGGTTACCAAGTCAGCCCCAGCATTTT. It codes for CASSQDGLPSQPQHF.

This clonotype was observed a few times. The genes are TRBV7-2 and TRBJ2-5; D is uncertain. The ends were cut back, 5 bases at V and 9 bases at J, with 16 bases in the middle. CDR3 length: 13 residues. Germline values: CDR1 SGHTA, CDR2 FQGNSA. The CDR3 coding sequence is TGTGCCAGCAGCCACGGACGAGCGATGGCCCAGTACTTC. Translating it yields CASSHGRAMAQYF.

The chain combines TRBV15 with TRBJ2-5, with D uncertain. Trimming took off 3 bases at V and 5 bases at J, with 13 bases between the two ends. Germline-derived CDR1 and CDR2 are LNHNV and YYDKDF (reference sequence). CDR3 length: 14 residues. The CDR3 nucleotides read TGTGCCACCAGCAGGGATCAAACTCGGGAGACCCAGTACTTC. Its protein product is CATSRDQTRETQYF.